This T cell receptor beta chain emerged from a study of cytomegalovirus exposure and HLA in healthy donors. Points from the study as a whole: In a later analysis, V- and J-gene trimming of beta chains associated with a DCLRE1C missense variant, replicated independently.

Amplification used 60 Vbeta primers and 13 Jbeta primers. Measured with immunoSEQ multiplex PCR; TCRdb has only the in-frame clones, and not every one. The sample consists of more than 110,000 clones, 75% of them appearing once. This CDR3 has 11 residues. Germline V gene data show CDR1 as SQVTM and CDR2 as ANQGSEA. This clone was detected only a few times. Its antigen is currently unknown. Specimen: PBMCs. This chain joins TRBV29-1 and TRBJ2-5, with TRBD1 matching 7 bases. TRBJ2-7 matches the DNA end more closely, so the J call is doubtful. The source is a man aged 25-45 years in good health and CMV-seronegative. This chain's CDR3 is CSGWDSYEQYF. CDR3 sequence (DNA): TGCAGCGGCTGGGACAGTTACGAGCAGTACTTC.